This TCR beta chain was identified in a study of Ad26.COV2.S vaccination and SARS-CoV-2 variants. Looked up from germline, CDR1 is SGDLS and CDR2 is YYNGEE. V dropped 4 bases and J dropped 7; count of bases not matched to a gene: 7. The length of the CDR3 is 13 residues. Here immunoSEQ multiplex PCR was the method, and the copy in TCRdb shows in-frame clones only, minus some. This table holds hundreds of thousands of clones, more than 75% found once. Treatment of the sample: some 20 received Ad26.COV2.S at low or high dose, single or two shots; 5 received placebo; per-sample allocation not given. The samples date from day 63 after the first vaccine or placebo injection.

This specimen consisted of peripheral blood, obtained in a trial of Ad26.COV2.S vaccine versus placebo. This chain connects TRBV9 to TRBJ1-2; 7 nucleotides match TRBD1. The source of this sequence is a person between 18 and 65 years old who received the Ad26.COV2.S COVID-19 vaccine or a placebo. CDR3 in amino acids: CASSLLGQSGYTF. In DNA, the CDR3 is TGTGCCAGCAGCCTACTGGGACAGTCTGGCTACACCTTC.